One and the same sample provided the 19 T cell receptor beta chains below, sequenced in a study of graft-versus-host responses after intestinal transplantation. Repertoires were generated with immunoSEQ multiplex PCR, while TCRdb's copy carries only in-frame clones and drops some. The sample lists around 25,000 clones, roughly 87% occurring once. Their recognized antigens are unknown. The specimen was unstimulated CD4+ T cells sorted from spleen or lymph node cells, collected before intestinal transplant. These receptors were collected from a human donor who received an intestinal transplant.

The chain couples TRBV5-4 to TRBJ2-5, with 11 nucleotides matching TRBD2. The trim removed 0 bases at V and 5 bases at J, leaving 3 bases unmatched. Looked up from germline, CDR1 is SGHNT and CDR2 is YYREEE (reference sequence). The CDR3 length is 15 residues. The CDR3 is CASSLELAGVETQYF. CDR3 nucleotide sequence: TGTGCCAGCAGCTTGGAACTAGCGGGGGTGGAGACCCAGTACTTC.

DNA of the CDR3: TGTGCCAGCAGGGGGCGCGCGAACACCGGGGAGCTGTTTTTT. As protein: CASRGRANTGELFF. This chain links TRBV2 with TRBJ2-2; D possibly corresponds to TRBD1 (5 bases). This CDR3 is built from 14 residues. The V and J ends lost 6 bases and 0 bases respectively, with 8 bases between them. The germline V gene encodes CDR1 SNHLY and CDR2 FYNNEI.

The V and J genes are TRBV7-6 and TRBJ1-1; 7 bases map to TRBD1. The CDR3 is 14 residues long. Trimming cost V 0 bases and J 4 bases; bases outside gene matches: 2. CDR1 and CDR2 (germline): SGHVS, FNYEAQ. The CDR3 DNA reads TGTGCCAGCAGCTTAGCCACAGGGGCCACTGAAGCTTTCTTT. This encodes CASSLATGATEAFF.

The chain employs TRBV27 and TRBJ1-1; a weak D match, TRBD1 (5 bases). V lost 7 bases and J 5 bases, leaving 20 bases between the germline ends. This CDR3 region has 15 residues. CDR1 is MNHEY and CDR2 is SMNVEV in the germline V gene (reference sequence). The CDR3 DNA follows: TGTGCCAGCATCATACGAAGGGGAGGCTTGACTGAAGCTTTCTTT. Translating it yields CASIIRRGGLTEAFF.

V is TRBV5-4 and J is TRBJ1-2; tentative D call: TRBD1 (5 bases). V was pared by 1 base and J by 8 bases, with 12 bases between. CDR1 SGHNT and CDR2 YYREEE come from the germline V gene (reference sequence). The CDR3 spans 13 residues. The CDR3, as DNA: TGTGCCAGCAGCTTGTGGGGCTTGGGGGGCTACACCTTC. It encodes CASSLWGLGGYTF.

This clone was observed a few times. V is TRBV10-3 and J is TRBJ1-3; 12 bases map to TRBD1. Germline CDR1 reads ENHRY; CDR2 reads SYGVKD. This CDR3 region has 13 residues. Unmatched junction bases numbered 2, after V lost 6 bases and J lost 8 bases. The CDR3 DNA reads as TGTGCCATCAGGGGACAGGGGGCGGACACCATATATTTT. Translated: CAIRGQGADTIYF.

The chain has TRBV18 and TRBJ2-5, with D tentatively TRBD2 (6 bases). The CDR3 extends over 15 amino acids. V was shortened by 5 bases and J by 4 bases, with 17 bases between the two germline ends. Germline V CDR1 and CDR2: KGHSH, LQKENI. The CDR3 DNA sequence: TGTGCCAGCTCAAATTTAGGAGGGCCGGGAGAGACCCAGTACTTC. Translated, it gives CASSNLGGPGETQYF.

The chain couples TRBV15 to TRBJ1-1; maybe TRBD1 (5 bases). The CDR3 contains 15 residues. Germline V gene lookup returns CDR1 LNHNV and CDR2 YYDKDF (reference sequence). V was cut by 1 base and J by 5 bases, with 14 bases left in between. The CDR3 bases are TGTGCCACCAGCAGAGCGGCAGGTGGGGGGACTGAAGCTTTCTTT. It encodes CATSRAAGGGTEAFF.

The chain couples TRBV30 to TRBJ2-6; D is ambiguous. CDR3 length: 14 residues. V was clipped by 0 bases and J by 0 bases, with 3 bases between them. In germline, CDR1 is GTSNPN, CDR2 SVGIG (reference sequence). The CDR3 DNA follows: TGTGCCTGGAGTGTCTTCTCTGGGGCCAACGTCCTGACTTTC. The encoded protein is CAWSVFSGANVLTF.

This clone is a singleton in its sample. The chain combines TRBV10-3 with TRBJ2-3, with D possibly matching TRBD2 (6 bases). Germline CDR1 ENHRY, CDR2 SYGVKD. The CDR3 covers 11 residues. The germline V and J ends were trimmed by 10 bases and 5 bases, with 10 bases remaining between them. The CDR3 DNA is TGTGCCACCGCGGAGGGAGATACGCAGTATTTT. Translation: CATAEGDTQYF.

The chain employs TRBV20-1 and TRBJ2-7, with TRBD1 identical over 7 bases. CDR3 length equals 11 residues. Germline V gives CDR1 DFQATT, CDR2 SNEGSKA (reference sequence). V lost 2 bases and J lost 7; bases outside the gene matches: 2. The CDR3 sequence is CSARPDREQYF. CDR3 nucleotides: TGCAGTGCTAGACCGGACAGGGAGCAGTACTTC.

The gene calls are TRBV10-3 and TRBJ1-1; 12 nucleotides align to TRBD1. Germline lookup yields CDR1 ENHRY and CDR2 SYGVKD. V trimming: 6 bases; J trimming: 4 bases; junction bases outside the gene matches: 6. CDR3 length equals 15 residues. CDR3 amino acids: CAIRGTGGVGTEAFF. Here the CDR3 DNA reads TGTGCCATCAGGGGGACAGGGGGCGTCGGCACTGAAGCTTTCTTT.

With regard to this clone: One junction end does not reproduce the germline sequence, and a read error may be involved. The chain employs TRBV7-7 and TRBJ2-7; D gene ambiguous. Germline assignment: CDR1 SSHAT and CDR2 FNYEAQ (reference sequence). The CDR3 is made up of 12 amino acids. This CDR3 is CASSFLGGEQYF. CDR3 coding DNA: TGTGCTAGCAGCTTCCTGGGCGGCGAGCAGTACTTC.

The chain's CDR3 is CASSVGGWTQETQYF. The CDR3, as DNA: TGTGCCAGCAGCGTAGGTGGGTGGACCCAAGAGACCCAGTACTTC. V usage is TRBV9 and J usage is TRBJ2-5; no definite D call. This CDR3 is 15 amino acids long. V lost 0 bases to trimming and J lost 1 base, with 10 bases between them. Germline CDR1 is SGDLS and CDR2 is YYNGEE.

This chain uses TRBV11-2 with TRBJ2-5; D is perhaps TRBD1 (6 bases). CDR1 and CDR2 from the germline V gene are SGHAT and FQNNGV. CDR3 length equals 14 residues. The V end lost 5 bases, the J end lost 5 bases, and 15 bases lay between the germline ends. This CDR3 is CASSLTRGKETQYF. CDR3 coding DNA: TGTGCCAGCAGCCTTACGAGGGGGAAGGAGACCCAGTACTTC.

The CDR3, as DNA: TGTGCCAGCAGTGAAGCTAGCGGGAGGCACGAGCAGTTCTTC. Encoded protein: CASSEASGRHEQFF. The chain is built from TRBV25-1 and TRBJ2-1, with 11 bases that match TRBD2. The V gene end was trimmed by 2 bases and the J gene end by 10 bases; junction bases not matched to a gene: 4. The CDR3 length is 14 residues. Germline CDR1 is MGHDK and CDR2 is SYGVNS.

This clone appeared a few times. The chain combines TRBV10-3 with TRBJ2-3, with 10 bases identical to TRBD2. The length of the CDR3 is 15 residues. V was clipped by 6 bases and J by 3 bases; unmatched bases: 6. In germline, CDR1 is ENHRY, CDR2 SYGVKD. CDR3 DNA: TGTGCCATCAGGCCTAGCGGGAGTGATACAGATACGCAGTATTTT. Residues: CAIRPSGSDTDTQYF.

As concerns this clone: The junction differs from germline at one of its ends, possibly a read error. The chain uses TRBV4-1 and TRBJ1-1; the D is unclear. Germline-derived CDR1 and CDR2 are MGHRA and YSYEKL. The CDR3 sequence is 12 residues long. CDR3 loop: CASSQGNTEAFF. CDR3 in DNA: TGTGCCAGCAGCCAAGGGAACACTGAAGCTTTCTTT.

This clone appeared once. The rearrangement uses TRBV5-1 and TRBJ2-1; D uncertain. Trimming shortened V by 2 bases and J by 3 bases, and 6 bases separated the two germline ends. Germline values: CDR1 SGHRS, CDR2 YFSETQ. This CDR3 has 13 amino acids. CDR3 sequence: CASSFNGYNEQFF. The CDR3 nucleotides read TGCGCCAGCAGCTTTAATGGCTACAATGAGCAGTTCTTC. Full variable domain (outside the CDR3, taken from reference TRBV5-1 and TRBJ2-1): KAGVTQTPRYLIKTRGQQVTLSCSPISGHRSVSWYQQTPGQGLQFLFEYFSETQRNKGNFPGRFSGRQFSNSRSEMNVSTLELGDSALYLCASSFNGYNEQFFGPGTRLTVL.